The clone carrying this T cell receptor (beta chain) was observed a few times. Clones were read by immunoSEQ multiplex PCR, and TCRdb kept only the in-frame ones, dropping some. The sample carries over 50,000 clones, 75% to 95% recorded once. Per germline, CDR1 SGHRS and CDR2 YFSETQ. The CDR3 has 16 residues. Germline trimming cut 3 bases from V and 0 bases from J; bases unmatched to any gene: 7. The data originate from a study of T cell changes during pregnancy in multiple sclerosis. The sequencing used peripheral blood, collected in the first trimester of pregnancy. The receptor comes from a female donor in good health, enrolled as a control in a pregnancy study. This rearrangement joins TRBV5-1 to TRBJ1-1, with 8 bases aligning to TRBD1. CDR3 DNA: TGCGCCAGCAGCTCGCAGGGGGCGCGGGTGAACACTGAAGCTTTCTTT. Translated: CASSSQGARVNTEAFF.